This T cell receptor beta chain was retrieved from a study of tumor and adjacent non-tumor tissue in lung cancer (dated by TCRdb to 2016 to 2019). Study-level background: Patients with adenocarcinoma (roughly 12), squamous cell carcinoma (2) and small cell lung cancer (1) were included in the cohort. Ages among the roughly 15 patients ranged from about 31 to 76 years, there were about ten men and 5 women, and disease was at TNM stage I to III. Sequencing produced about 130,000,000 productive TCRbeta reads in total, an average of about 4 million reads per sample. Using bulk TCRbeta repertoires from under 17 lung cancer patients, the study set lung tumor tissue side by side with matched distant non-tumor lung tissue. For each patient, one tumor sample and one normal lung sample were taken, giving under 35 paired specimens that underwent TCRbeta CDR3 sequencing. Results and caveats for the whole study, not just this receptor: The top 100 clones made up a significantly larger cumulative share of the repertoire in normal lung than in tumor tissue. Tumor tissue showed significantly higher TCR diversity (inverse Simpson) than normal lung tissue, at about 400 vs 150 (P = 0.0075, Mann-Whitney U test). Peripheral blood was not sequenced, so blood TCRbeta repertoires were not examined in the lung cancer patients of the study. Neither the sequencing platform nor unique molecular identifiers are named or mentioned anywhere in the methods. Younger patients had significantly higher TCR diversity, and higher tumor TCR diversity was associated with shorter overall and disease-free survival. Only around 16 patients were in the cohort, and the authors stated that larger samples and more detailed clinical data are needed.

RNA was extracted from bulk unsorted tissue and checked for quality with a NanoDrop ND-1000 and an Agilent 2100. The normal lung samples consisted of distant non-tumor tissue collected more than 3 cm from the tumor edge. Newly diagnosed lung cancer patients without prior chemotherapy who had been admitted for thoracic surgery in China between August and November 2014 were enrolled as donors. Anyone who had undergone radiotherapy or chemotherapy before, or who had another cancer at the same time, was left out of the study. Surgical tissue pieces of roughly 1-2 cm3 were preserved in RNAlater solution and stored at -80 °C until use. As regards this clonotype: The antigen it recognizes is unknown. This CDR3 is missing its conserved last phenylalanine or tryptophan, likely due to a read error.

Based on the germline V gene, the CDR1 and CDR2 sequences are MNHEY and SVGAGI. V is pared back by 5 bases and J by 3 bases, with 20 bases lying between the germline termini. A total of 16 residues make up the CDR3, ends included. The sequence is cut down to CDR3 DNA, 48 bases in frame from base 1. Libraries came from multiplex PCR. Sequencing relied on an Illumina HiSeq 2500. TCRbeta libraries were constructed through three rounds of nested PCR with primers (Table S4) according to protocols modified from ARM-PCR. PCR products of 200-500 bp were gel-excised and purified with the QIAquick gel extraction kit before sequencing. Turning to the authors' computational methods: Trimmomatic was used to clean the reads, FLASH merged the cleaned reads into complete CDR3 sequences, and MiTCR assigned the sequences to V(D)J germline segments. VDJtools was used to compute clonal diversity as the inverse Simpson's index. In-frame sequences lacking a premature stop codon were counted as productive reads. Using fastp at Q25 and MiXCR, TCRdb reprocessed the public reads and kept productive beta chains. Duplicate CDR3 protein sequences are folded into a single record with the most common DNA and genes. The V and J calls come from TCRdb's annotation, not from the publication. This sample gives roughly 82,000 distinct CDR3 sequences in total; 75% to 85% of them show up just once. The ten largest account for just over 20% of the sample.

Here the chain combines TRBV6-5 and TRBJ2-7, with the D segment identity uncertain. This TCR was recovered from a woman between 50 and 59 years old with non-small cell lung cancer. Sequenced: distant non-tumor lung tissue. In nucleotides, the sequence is TGTGCCAGCAGTACCCGTGGCGTTGCGCGCTACTACGAGCAGTACCTC. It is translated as CASSTRGVARYYEQYL.